This TCR beta chain was recorded in a study of T cells in Graves' hyperthyroidism and ophthalmopathy. This clonotype was observed many times. 10 ml of fresh peripheral blood supplied the PBMCs. Germline V lookup: CDR1 SGHVS, CDR2 FQNEAQ. The CDR3 is 15 amino acids. V trimming: 3 bases; J trimming: 7 bases; junction bases outside the gene matches: 8. Template material for amplifying TCR beta CDR3 regions consisted of RNA transcripts. The TCR CDR3 first-round RT-PCR relied on the HTBI primer set. TCRdb itself ran the multiplex PCR reads through MiXCR, one entry per CDR3 protein. In the table there are over 500,000 distinct CDR3 sequences, 12% to 15% of which are singletons.

The sequenced material came from blood. This sequence was found in a woman between 40 and 55 years old with Graves' hyperthyroidism. The chain has TRBV7-8 and TRBJ2-2; 7 bases agree with TRBD2. The CDR3 nucleotides are TGTGCCAGCAGCTTCCTAGCGGAGATAGGCGGGGAGCTGTTTTTT. Its translation: CASSFLAEIGGELFF.